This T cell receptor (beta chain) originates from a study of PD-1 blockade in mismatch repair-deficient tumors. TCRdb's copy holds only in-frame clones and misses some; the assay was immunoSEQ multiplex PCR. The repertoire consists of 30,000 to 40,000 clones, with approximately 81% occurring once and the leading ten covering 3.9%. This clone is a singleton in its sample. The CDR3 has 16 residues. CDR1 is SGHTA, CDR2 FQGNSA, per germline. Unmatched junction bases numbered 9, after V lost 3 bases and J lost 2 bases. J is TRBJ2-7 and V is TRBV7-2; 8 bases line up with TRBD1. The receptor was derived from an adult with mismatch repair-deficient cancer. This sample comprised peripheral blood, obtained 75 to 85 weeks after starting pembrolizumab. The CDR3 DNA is TGTGCCAGCAGCTTTCGGACAGGGCCGCGCCCCTACGAGCAGTACTTC. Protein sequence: CASSFRTGPRPYEQYF. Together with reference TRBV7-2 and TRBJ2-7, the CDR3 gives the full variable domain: GAGVSQSPSNKVTEKGKDVELRCDPISGHTALYWYRQSLGQGLEFLIYFQGNSAPDKSGLPSDRFSAERTGGSVSTLTIQRTQQEDSAVYLCASSFRTGPRPYEQYFGPGTRLTVT.